The next 9 T cell receptor beta chains were all read from a single sample in a study of shared clonotypes between healthy human individuals. The protocol was immunoSEQ multiplex PCR, while the TCRdb copy is restricted to in-frame clones and leaves out a portion. The table shows 1,400,000 or so clones, with around 98.5% occurring only once. Sequences were obtained from naive CD4+ T cells sorted from blood. The subset denotes: CD45RA+ positively selected. Every receptor here comes from a man aged 25-45 years in good health.

The J gene is TRBJ2-7, the V gene TRBV13, with 8 nucleotides matching TRBD1. CDR3 length equals 15 residues. J lost 3 bases, V lost 5 bases, and 9 bases had no gene match. Germline CDR1 and CDR2: PRHDT and FYEKMQ (reference sequence). CDR3 in amino acids: CASSLRTGIFYEQYF. CDR3 coding DNA: TGTGCCAGCAGCCTCAGGACAGGGATTTTCTACGAGCAGTACTTC.

On this clone: This same CDR3 is encoded by further DNA sequences in the sample. The chain has TRBV6-5 and TRBJ2-7, with TRBD1 as a possible D gene (5 bases). Germline assignment: CDR1 MNHEY and CDR2 SVGAGI. V was shortened by 6 bases and J by 4 bases, with 10 bases between the two germline ends. The CDR3 runs 12 residues. The CDR3 is CASSRTPYEQYF. CDR3 nucleotides: TGTGCCAGCAGCCGGACACCGTACGAGCAGTACTTC.

The rearrangement joins TRBV6-5 to TRBJ2-7; maybe TRBD2 (6 bases). This CDR3 spans 15 amino acids. Germline CDR1 and CDR2: MNHEY and SVGAGI. V lost 2 bases, J lost 2 bases, and 13 bases lay in between. This CDR3 is CASSYTSGGPYEQYF. The CDR3 DNA reads as TGTGCCAGCAGTTACACCTCCGGGGGACCCTACGAGCAGTACTTC.

The chain carries TRBV5-1 and TRBJ1-1; 7 nucleotides line up with TRBD1. With V trimmed by 4 bases and J by 7 bases, 10 bases remained unmatched. This CDR3 region has 14 residues. CDR1 is SGHRS and CDR2 is YFSETQ in the germline V gene. The CDR3 loop reads CASSTDRSYGEAFF. The DNA for the CDR3 is TGCGCCAGCAGCACGGACAGGTCCTACGGTGAAGCTTTCTTT.

The rearrangement links TRBV29-1 to TRBJ2-2; D call uncertain. This CDR3 region has 16 residues. Germline V lookup: CDR1 SQVTM, CDR2 ANQGSEA. V shed 0 bases and J shed 1 base, with 12 bases lying between them. The CDR3 protein is CSVEDPGLGNTGELFF. The DNA of the CDR3 is TGCAGCGTTGAAGACCCAGGTCTTGGGAACACCGGGGAGCTGTTTTTT.

As for this clone: The identical CDR3 is also encoded by other nucleotide sequences in the sample. The CDR3: CASSVAPTSGSSYEQYF. Here the CDR3 DNA reads TGTGCCAGCAGCGTAGCCCCGACTAGCGGGAGCTCCTACGAGCAGTACTTC. This chain uses TRBV9 with TRBJ2-7; TRBD2 agrees at 12 bases. The CDR3 runs 17 residues. Germline V lookup: CDR1 SGDLS, CDR2 YYNGEE. Losses at the gene ends were 0 bases for V and 0 bases for J; bases not matched to a gene: 4.

This rearrangement joins TRBV28 to TRBJ2-5, with 10 bases fitting TRBD1. The J call is in doubt because the DNA end fits TRBJ2-7 better. Germline CDR1 MDHEN, CDR2 SYDVKM. The CDR3 has 12 amino acids. For the CDR3, the DNA is TGTGCCGGACGGGACAGGGGAAGCGAGCAGTACTTC. This encodes CAGRDRGSEQYF.

V gene TRBV7-2 combines with J gene TRBJ2-7; TRBD1 matches 10 bases. The CDR3 consists of 15 residues. CDR1 is SGHTA, CDR2 FQGNSA, per germline. Trimming took 1 base from V and 2 from J; bases not matched to a gene: 2. CDR3: CASSLEGTGAYEQYF. CDR3 DNA: TGTGCCAGCAGCTTAGAAGGGACAGGGGCCTACGAGCAGTACTTC.

The gene calls are TRBV30 and TRBJ1-5, with 9 bases fitting TRBD1. The length of the CDR3 is 12 residues. Germline lookup yields CDR1 GTSNPN and CDR2 SVGIG (reference sequence). V shed 6 bases and J 6 bases; nucleotides not matched to a gene: 3. CDR3 sequence: CACDRGTQPQHF. The CDR3 coding sequence is TGTGCCTGTGACAGGGGGACTCAGCCCCAGCATTTT. The full variable domain, completed using reference TRBV30 and TRBJ1-5, is SQTIHQWPATLVQPVGSPLSLECTVEGTSNPNLYWYRQAAGRGLQLLFYSVGIGQISSEVPQNLSASRPQDRQFILSSKKLLLSDSGFYLCACDRGTQPQHFGDGTRLSIL.